The 4 T cell receptor beta chains given below trace back to one sample, sequenced in a study of T-cell reconstitution after alpha-beta-depleted transplantation in children. Construction of the TCRbeta library involved unique molecular identifiers. One entry per CDR3 protein results from TCRdb running MiXCR on the PCR reads. The profile covers hundreds of thousands of distinct CDR3 sequences, with around 12% appearing a single time and roughly 2.6% taken by the ten largest. Sequencing was performed on PBMCs from the stem cell graft donor, taken from the stem cell graft. These TCRs come from a human donor who donated a stem cell graft to a child with acute lymphoblastic leukemia.

In its sample, this clonotype was seen many times. The J gene is TRBJ2-1, the V gene TRBV20-1, with D tentatively TRBD2 (5 bases). The germline V and J ends were trimmed by 3 bases and 7 bases, with 13 bases remaining between them. This CDR3 contains 13 residues. In germline, CDR1 is DFQATT, CDR2 SNEGSKA (reference sequence). CDR3 in DNA: TGCAGTGCTAGCGGGATTAATAGTAATGAGCAGTTCTTC. This codes for CSASGINSNEQFF.

In its sample, this clonotype was seen many times. The chain is built from TRBV5-1 and TRBJ1-2, with a weak D call TRBD1 (6 bases). This CDR3 spans 15 amino acids. The germline V gene encodes CDR1 SGHRS and CDR2 YFSETQ. V was pared by 5 bases and J by 5 bases, with 19 bases between. CDR3 DNA sequence: TGCGCCAGCAGTTCTACAGGGACTGAATTGTATGGCTACACCTTC. This sequence encodes CASSSTGTELYGYTF.

This clonotype appeared many times. V gene TRBV28 combines with J gene TRBJ2-1, with 14 bases lining up with TRBD2. The CDR3 extends over 16 amino acids. V lost 7 bases to trimming and J lost 3 bases; unmatched junction nucleotides: 5. Germline V CDR1 and CDR2: MDHEN, SYDVKM. The CDR3 bases are TGTGCCAGCACCCTGGGGACTAGCGGGAGCTACAATGAGCAGTTCTTC. Encoded protein: CASTLGTSGSYNEQFF.

At least ten counts were recorded for this clonotype. The chain links TRBV29-1 to TRBJ2-5, with 12 bases aligning to TRBD1. Germline CDR1 reads SQVTM; CDR2 reads ANQGSEA. The CDR3 covers 15 residues. V was pared by 3 bases and J by 4 bases, with 6 bases of the junction left unmatched. The CDR3 is CSVDRDRGRGETQYF. The CDR3 DNA sequence: TGCAGCGTTGACCGGGACAGGGGGCGTGGAGAGACCCAGTACTTC.